These T cell receptor beta chains were read from a single sample in a study of cytotoxic CD8 clonotypes in ibrutinib-treated CLL. Produced via immunoSEQ multiplex PCR; TCRdb's table is partial and in-frame only. The sample carries about 68,000 clones, around 65% recorded once. Sequencing used PBMCs, obtained after 12 months of ibrutinib treatment. The receptors shown here come from a human donor with chronic lymphocytic leukemia. The CDR3 runs from the conserved cysteine through the conserved F or W.

V gene: TRBV18; J gene: TRBJ2-6; CDR3 length: 17; CDR3 protein: CASSPRNRGSGANVLTF
V gene: TRBV6-4; J gene: TRBJ2-2; CDR3 length: 12; CDR3 protein: CASSDSAGELFF
V gene: TRBV4-1; J gene: TRBJ2-1; CDR3 length: 18; CDR3 protein: CASSQDSVASGPYNEQFF
V gene: TRBV7-8; J gene: TRBJ1-6; CDR3 length: 15; CDR3 protein: CASNTLSSYNSPLHF
V gene: TRBV28; J gene: TRBJ2-2; CDR3 length: 17; CDR3 protein: CASSPVALHLPGGELFF
V gene: TRBV9; J gene: TRBJ1-1; CDR3 length: 18; CDR3 protein: CASSVVPLLTGPDTEAFF
V gene: TRBV6-6; J gene: TRBJ2-5; CDR3 length: 14; CDR3 protein: CASSQSGGQETQYF
V gene: TRBV25-1; J gene: TRBJ1-1; CDR3 length: 14; CDR3 protein: CASGSGSFYTEAFF
V gene: TRBV4-2; J gene: TRBJ1-1; CDR3 length: 16; CDR3 protein: CASSQEADRGTTEAFF
V gene: TRBV2; J gene: TRBJ1-1; CDR3 length: 15; CDR3 protein: CASRDSRLGNTEAFF
V gene: TRBV5-1; J gene: TRBJ2-5; CDR3 length: 15; CDR3 protein: CASSLGGARGETQYF
V gene: TRBV7-2; J gene: TRBJ1-4; CDR3 length: 15; CDR3 protein: CASSGQTATNEKLFF
V gene: TRBV27; J gene: TRBJ1-4; CDR3 length: 14; CDR3 protein: CASSLRPRGEKLFF
V gene: TRBV2; J gene: TRBJ1-6; CDR3 length: 13; CDR3 protein: CASSAGASSPLHF
V gene: TRBV30; J gene: TRBJ2-5; CDR3 length: 15; CDR3 protein: CAWSGPRSQQETQYF
V gene: TRBV29-1; J gene: TRBJ1-2; CDR3 length: 13; CDR3 protein: CSVGGTANYGYTF
V gene: TRBV7-9; J gene: TRBJ2-3; CDR3 length: 15; CDR3 protein: CASRPRTGGGDTQYF
V gene: TRBV5-4; J gene: TRBJ2-3; CDR3 length: 14; CDR3 protein: CASSPDRSTDTQYF
V gene: TRBV6-1; J gene: TRBJ2-3; CDR3 length: 14; CDR3 protein: CASSDTSGADTQYF
V gene: TRBV11-2; J gene: TRBJ1-6; CDR3 length: 15; CDR3 protein: CASSSRWGRGSPLHF
V gene: TRBV19; J gene: TRBJ2-3; CDR3 length: 18; CDR3 protein: CASSIPRTGFRGTDTQYF
V gene: TRBV30; J gene: TRBJ2-5; CDR3 length: 12; CDR3 protein: CAYDRGLETQYF
V gene: TRBV5-1; J gene: TRBJ2-1; CDR3 length: 15; CDR3 protein: CASSLEHSSYNEQFF
V gene: TRBV2; J gene: TRBJ2-2; CDR3 length: 15; CDR3 protein: CASTPGTANTGELFF
V gene: TRBV18; J gene: TRBJ2-5; CDR3 length: 16; CDR3 protein: CASSPGLAGGQETQYF
V gene: TRBV2; J gene: TRBJ2-2; CDR3 length: 13; CDR3 protein: CASSVQGTGELFF
V gene: TRBV7-2; J gene: TRBJ1-2; CDR3 length: 15; CDR3 protein: CASSLARRLTYGYTF
V gene: TRBV30; J gene: TRBJ1-5; CDR3 length: 15; CDR3 protein: CAWSEGSGPNQPQHF
V gene: TRBV19; J gene: TRBJ2-7; CDR3 length: 11; CDR3 protein: CASHSGYEQYF
V gene: TRBV5-1; J gene: TRBJ2-5; CDR3 length: 15; CDR3 protein: CASSVGTGVQETQYF
V gene: TRBV28; J gene: TRBJ1-5; CDR3 length: 17; CDR3 protein: CASRKTMNSYSNQPQHF
V gene: TRBV19; J gene: TRBJ1-1; CDR3 length: 15; CDR3 protein: CASSLARQGTTEAFF
V gene: TRBV4-3; J gene: TRBJ1-2; CDR3 length: 15; CDR3 protein: CASSQDNGAGGGYTF
V gene: TRBV5-4; J gene: TRBJ2-3; CDR3 length: 15; CDR3 protein: CASSVTGVGTDTQYF
V gene: TRBV7-2; J gene: TRBJ1-2; CDR3 length: 13; CDR3 protein: CASSLGINYGYTF
V gene: TRBV6-5; J gene: TRBJ1-1; CDR3 length: 12; CDR3 protein: CASSSRTVGAFF
V gene: TRBV19; J gene: TRBJ1-2; CDR3 length: 13; CDR3 protein: CASQDRGNYGYTF
V gene: TRBV10-2; J gene: TRBJ2-7; CDR3 length: 12; CDR3 protein: CASSPQGVVEYF
V gene: TRBV5-8; J gene: TRBJ1-2; CDR3 length: 18; CDR3 protein: CASSLKFSFTVANYGYTF
V gene: TRBV4-1; J gene: TRBJ1-5; CDR3 length: 17; CDR3 protein: CASSQASPRGFNQPQHF
V gene: TRBV2; J gene: TRBJ2-5; CDR3 length: 16; CDR3 protein: CASSAIGGPDGETQYF
V gene: TRBV19; J gene: TRBJ2-1; CDR3 length: 13; CDR3 protein: CASSTTRHNEQFF
V gene: TRBV9; J gene: TRBJ1-1; CDR3 length: 13; CDR3 protein: CASSVVANTEAFF
V gene: TRBV6-1; J gene: TRBJ1-5; CDR3 length: 14; CDR3 protein: CASQAGLSNQPQHF
V gene: TRBV5-1; J gene: TRBJ1-2; CDR3 length: 15; CDR3 protein: CASSSLQGLGDGYTF
V gene: TRBV10-3; J gene: TRBJ1-1; CDR3 length: 15; CDR3 protein: CAISEPLNRDTEAFF
V gene: TRBV6-1; J gene: TRBJ2-7; CDR3 length: 18; CDR3 protein: CASSEFLSAGASRYEQYF
V gene: TRBV10-1; J gene: TRBJ2-5; CDR3 length: 21; CDR3 protein: CASSESMRCRTSGGRPETQYF
V gene: TRBV7-2; J gene: TRBJ2-2; CDR3 length: 13; CDR3 protein: CASSLVLTGELFF
V gene: TRBV5-1; J gene: TRBJ2-1; CDR3 length: 14; CDR3 protein: CASSLAVGSGEQFF
V gene: TRBV11-3; J gene: TRBJ2-5; CDR3 length: 15; CDR3 protein: CASSSRGGFQETQYF
V gene: TRBV5-1; J gene: TRBJ2-5; CDR3 length: 13; CDR3 protein: CASSLDLDQTQYF
V gene: TRBV18; J gene: TRBJ1-5; CDR3 length: 15; CDR3 protein: CASSPPSTSHQPQHF
V gene: TRBV5-1; J gene: TRBJ1-1; CDR3 length: 15; CDR3 protein: CASTKGTEKNTEAFF
V gene: TRBV19; J gene: TRBJ2-1; CDR3 length: 13; CDR3 protein: CATAGLHYNEQFF
V gene: TRBV7-6; J gene: TRBJ2-2; CDR3 length: 14; CDR3 protein: CASSLAPGTGELFF
V gene: TRBV11-3; J gene: TRBJ2-5; CDR3 length: 14; CDR3 protein: CASSLGGIQETQYF
V gene: TRBV5-4; J gene: TRBJ2-3; CDR3 length: 17; CDR3 protein: CASSLAFTAESTDTQYF